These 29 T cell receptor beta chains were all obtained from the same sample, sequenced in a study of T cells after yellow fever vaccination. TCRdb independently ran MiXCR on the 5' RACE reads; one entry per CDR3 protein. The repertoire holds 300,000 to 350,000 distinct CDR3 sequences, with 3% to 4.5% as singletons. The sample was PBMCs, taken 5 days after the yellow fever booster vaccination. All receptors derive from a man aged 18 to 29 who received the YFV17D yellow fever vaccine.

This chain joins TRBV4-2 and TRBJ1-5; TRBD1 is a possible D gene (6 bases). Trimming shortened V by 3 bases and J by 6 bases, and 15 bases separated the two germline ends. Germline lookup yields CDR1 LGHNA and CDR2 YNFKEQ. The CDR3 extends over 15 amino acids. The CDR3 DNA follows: TGTGCCAGCAGCCACACTACAGGGATAGTTCAGCCCCAGCATTTT. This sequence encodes CASSHTTGIVQPQHF.

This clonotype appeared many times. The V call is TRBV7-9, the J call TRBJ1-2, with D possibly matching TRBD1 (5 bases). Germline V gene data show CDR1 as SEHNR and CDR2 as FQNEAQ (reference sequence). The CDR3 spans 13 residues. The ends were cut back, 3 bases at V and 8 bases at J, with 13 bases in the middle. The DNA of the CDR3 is TGTGCCAGCAGCTTCGGACACCCCGCGGGCTACACCTTC. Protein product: CASSFGHPAGYTF.

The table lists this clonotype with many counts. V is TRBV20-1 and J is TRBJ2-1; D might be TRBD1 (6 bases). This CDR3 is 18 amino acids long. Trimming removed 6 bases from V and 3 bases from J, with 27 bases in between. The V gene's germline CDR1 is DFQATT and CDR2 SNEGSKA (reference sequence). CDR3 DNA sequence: TGCAGTGCGAGGGGGAATTCATTGGACAGACGATTCTACAATGAGCAGTTCTTC. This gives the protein CSARGNSLDRRFYNEQFF.

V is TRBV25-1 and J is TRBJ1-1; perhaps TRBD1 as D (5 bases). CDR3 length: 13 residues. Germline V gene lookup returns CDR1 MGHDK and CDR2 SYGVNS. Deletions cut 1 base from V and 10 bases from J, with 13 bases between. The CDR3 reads CASSESGWLGAFF. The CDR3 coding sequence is TGTGCCAGCAGTGAATCAGGGTGGTTAGGAGCTTTCTTT.

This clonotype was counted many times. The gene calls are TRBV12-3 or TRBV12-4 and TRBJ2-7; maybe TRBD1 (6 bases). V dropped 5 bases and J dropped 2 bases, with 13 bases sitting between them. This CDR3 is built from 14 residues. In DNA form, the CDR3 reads TGTGCCAGCAGTCCTGTCCAGGGGACCTACGAGCAGTACTTC. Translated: CASSPVQGTYEQYF.

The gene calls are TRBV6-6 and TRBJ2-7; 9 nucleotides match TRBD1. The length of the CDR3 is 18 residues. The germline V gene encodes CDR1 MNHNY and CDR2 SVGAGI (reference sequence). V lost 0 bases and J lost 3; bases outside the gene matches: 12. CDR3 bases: TGTGCCAGCAGTTACTCCCCGACTTTGACAGGGGGAGGCTACGAGCAGTACTTC. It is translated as CASSYSPTLTGGGYEQYF.

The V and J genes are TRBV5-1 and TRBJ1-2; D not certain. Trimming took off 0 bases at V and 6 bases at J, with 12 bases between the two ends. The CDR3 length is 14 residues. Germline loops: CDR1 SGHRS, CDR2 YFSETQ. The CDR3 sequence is CASSLAGPSDGYTF. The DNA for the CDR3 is TGCGCCAGCAGCTTGGCCGGTCCCTCGGATGGCTACACCTTC.

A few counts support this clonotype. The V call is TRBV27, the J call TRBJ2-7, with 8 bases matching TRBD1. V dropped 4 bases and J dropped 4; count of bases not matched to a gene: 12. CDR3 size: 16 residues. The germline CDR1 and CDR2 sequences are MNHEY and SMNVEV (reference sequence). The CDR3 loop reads CASSSTGQGIFYEQYF. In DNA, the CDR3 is TGTGCCAGCAGTTCCACAGGACAGGGAATATTTTACGAGCAGTACTTC.

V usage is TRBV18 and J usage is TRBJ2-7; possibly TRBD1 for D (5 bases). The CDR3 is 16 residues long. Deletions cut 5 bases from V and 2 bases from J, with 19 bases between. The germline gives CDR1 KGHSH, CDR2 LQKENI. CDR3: CASSALQGAFPYEQYV. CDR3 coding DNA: TGTGCCAGCTCAGCACTTCAGGGTGCGTTCCCCTACGAGCAGTACGTC.

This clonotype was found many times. The CDR3 here is CASSPIAGRTDTQYF. Here the CDR3 DNA reads TGTGCCAGCAGCCCGATAGCGGGCCGCACAGATACGCAGTATTTT. V usage is TRBV5-6 and J usage is TRBJ2-3; 7 nucleotides align to TRBD2. This CDR3 is 15 amino acids long. The V gene end was trimmed by 4 bases and the J gene end by 1 base; junction bases not matched to a gene: 6. Germline-derived CDR1 and CDR2 are SGHDT and YYEEEE.

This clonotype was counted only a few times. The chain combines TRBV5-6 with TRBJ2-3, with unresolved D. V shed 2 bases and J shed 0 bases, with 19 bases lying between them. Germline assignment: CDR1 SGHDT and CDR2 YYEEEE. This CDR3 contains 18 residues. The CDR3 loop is CASSFFVSDRSSTDTQYF. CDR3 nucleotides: TGTGCCAGCAGCTTTTTCGTCAGTGACCGTTCTAGCACAGATACGCAGTATTTT.

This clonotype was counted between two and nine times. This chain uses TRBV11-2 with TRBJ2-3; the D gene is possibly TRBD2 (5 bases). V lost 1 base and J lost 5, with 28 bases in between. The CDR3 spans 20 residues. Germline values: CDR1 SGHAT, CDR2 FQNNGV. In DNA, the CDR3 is TGTGCCAGCAGCTTAGTTCCCCCCGAGGGCCGAAAGACGGTACAAGATACGCAGTATTTT. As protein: CASSLVPPEGRKTVQDTQYF.

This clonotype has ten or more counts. CDR3 nucleotide sequence: TGTGCCAGCAGCTTCGACGGGCCAGATACGCAGTATTTT. Translating gives CASSFDGPDTQYF. The chain employs TRBV5-5 and TRBJ2-3; no clear D. Germline V gives CDR1 SGHKS, CDR2 YYEKEE (reference sequence). The CDR3 has 13 residues. The V end lost 2 bases, the J end lost 4 bases, and 8 bases lay between the germline ends.

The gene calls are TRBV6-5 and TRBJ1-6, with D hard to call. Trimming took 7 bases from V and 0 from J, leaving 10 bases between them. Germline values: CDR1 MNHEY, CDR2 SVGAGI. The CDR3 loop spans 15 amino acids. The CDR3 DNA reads TGTGCCAGCACTTTCACAAACTCCTATAATTCACCCCTCCACTTT. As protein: CASTFTNSYNSPLHF.

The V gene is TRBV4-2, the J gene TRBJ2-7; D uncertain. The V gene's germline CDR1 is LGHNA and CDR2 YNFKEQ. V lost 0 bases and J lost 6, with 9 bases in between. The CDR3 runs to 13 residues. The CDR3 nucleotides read TGTGCCAGCAGCCAAGATCTGGGCGGCGAGCAGTACGTC. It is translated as CASSQDLGGEQYV.

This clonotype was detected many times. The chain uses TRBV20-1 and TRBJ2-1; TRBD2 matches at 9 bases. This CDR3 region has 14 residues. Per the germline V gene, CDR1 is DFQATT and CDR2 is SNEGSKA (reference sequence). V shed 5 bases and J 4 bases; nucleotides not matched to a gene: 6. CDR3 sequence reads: CSARGGAPYNEQFF. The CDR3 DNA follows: TGCAGTGCTCGCGGGGGGGCCCCTTACAATGAGCAGTTCTTC.

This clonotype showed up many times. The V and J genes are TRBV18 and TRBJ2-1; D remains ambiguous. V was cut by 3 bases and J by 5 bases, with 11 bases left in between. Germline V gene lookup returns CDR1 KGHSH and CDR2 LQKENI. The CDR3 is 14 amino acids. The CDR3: CASSPSGPHNEQFF. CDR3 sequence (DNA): TGTGCCAGCTCACCTTCCGGACCCCACAATGAGCAGTTCTTC.

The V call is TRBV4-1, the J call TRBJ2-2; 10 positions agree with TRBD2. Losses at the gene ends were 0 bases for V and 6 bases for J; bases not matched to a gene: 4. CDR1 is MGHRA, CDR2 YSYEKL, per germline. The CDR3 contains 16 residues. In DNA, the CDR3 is TGCGCCAGCAGCCAAGATAGAGCGGGGGGGCCCGGGGAGCTGTTTTTT. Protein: CASSQDRAGGPGELFF.

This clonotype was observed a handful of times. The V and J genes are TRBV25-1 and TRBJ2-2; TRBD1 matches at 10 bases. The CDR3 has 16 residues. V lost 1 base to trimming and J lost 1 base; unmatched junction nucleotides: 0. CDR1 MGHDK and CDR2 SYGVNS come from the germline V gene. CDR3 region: CASSEWDRGNTGELFF. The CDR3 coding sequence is TGTGCCAGCAGTGAATGGGACAGGGGGAACACCGGGGAGCTGTTTTTT.

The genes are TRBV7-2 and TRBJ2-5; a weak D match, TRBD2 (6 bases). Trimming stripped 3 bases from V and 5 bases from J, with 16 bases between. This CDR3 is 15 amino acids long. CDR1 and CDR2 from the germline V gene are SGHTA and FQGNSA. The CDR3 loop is CASSFVAGRTETQYF. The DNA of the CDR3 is TGTGCCAGCAGCTTCGTCGCGGGGAGGACGGAGACCCAGTACTTC.

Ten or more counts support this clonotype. This CDR3 reads CASSLPPWAGTLSYEQYV. CDR3 nucleotides: TGTGCCAGCAGCTTGCCCCCGTGGGCAGGAACACTATCCTACGAGCAGTACGTC. This chain joins TRBV7-8 and TRBJ2-7; no clear D gene. V lost 3 bases to trimming and J lost 1 base, with 22 bases between them. The germline CDR1 and CDR2 sequences are SGHVS and FQNEAQ. This CDR3 contains 18 residues.

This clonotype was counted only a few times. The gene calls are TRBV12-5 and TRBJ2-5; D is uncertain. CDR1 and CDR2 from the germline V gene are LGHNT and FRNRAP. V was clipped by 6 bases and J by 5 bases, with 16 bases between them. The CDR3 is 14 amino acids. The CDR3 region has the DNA TGTGCTAGTGGCACCCGGCCCCTTTCGGAGACCCAGTACTTC. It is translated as CASGTRPLSETQYF.

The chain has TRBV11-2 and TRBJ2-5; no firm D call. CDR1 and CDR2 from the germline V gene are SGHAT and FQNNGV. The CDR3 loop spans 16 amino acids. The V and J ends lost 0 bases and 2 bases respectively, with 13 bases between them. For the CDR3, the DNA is TGTGCCAGCAGCTTAGAGGATAAGCCGCGACAAGAGACCCAGTACTTC. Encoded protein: CASSLEDKPRQETQYF.

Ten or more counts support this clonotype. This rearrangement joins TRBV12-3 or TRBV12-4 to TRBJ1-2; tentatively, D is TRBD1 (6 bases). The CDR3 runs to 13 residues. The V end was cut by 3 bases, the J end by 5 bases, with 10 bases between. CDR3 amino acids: CASSFQGWYGYTF. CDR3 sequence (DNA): TGTGCCAGCAGTTTCCAGGGGTGGTATGGCTACACCTTC.

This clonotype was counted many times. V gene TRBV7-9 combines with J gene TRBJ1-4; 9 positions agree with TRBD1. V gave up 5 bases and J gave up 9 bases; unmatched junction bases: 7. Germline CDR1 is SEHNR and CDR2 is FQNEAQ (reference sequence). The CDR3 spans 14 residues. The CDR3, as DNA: TGTGCCAGCAGCCTGACAGGGGGAGATCAAAAACTGTTTTTT. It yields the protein CASSLTGGDQKLFF.

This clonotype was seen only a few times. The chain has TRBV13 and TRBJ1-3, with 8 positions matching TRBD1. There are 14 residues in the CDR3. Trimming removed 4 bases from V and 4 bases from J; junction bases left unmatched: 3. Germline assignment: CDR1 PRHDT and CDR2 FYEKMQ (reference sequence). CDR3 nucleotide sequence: TGTGCCAGCAGCTCCCGGACAGGGGGAAACACCATATATTTT. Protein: CASSSRTGGNTIYF.

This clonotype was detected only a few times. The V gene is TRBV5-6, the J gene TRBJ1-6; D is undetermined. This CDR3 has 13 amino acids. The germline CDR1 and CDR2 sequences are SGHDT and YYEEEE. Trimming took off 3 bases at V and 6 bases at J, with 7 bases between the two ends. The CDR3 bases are TGTGCCAGCAGCTCGTACCTTAATTCACCCCTCCACTTT. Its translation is CASSSYLNSPLHF.

CDR3 amino acids: CASSYAVRTSGANVLTF. The CDR3 nucleotides read TGTGCCAGCAGTTACGCGGTCAGGACCTCTGGGGCCAACGTCCTGACTTTC. The J gene is TRBJ2-6, the V gene TRBV27; unclear D gene. V was trimmed by 4 bases and J by 0 bases, leaving 13 bases between them. This CDR3 is 17 amino acids long. Germline-derived CDR1 and CDR2 are MNHEY and SMNVEV (reference sequence).

The CDR3 DNA reads TGTGCCAGCAGTTTTCTGGCAGAACAAGAGACCCAGTACTTC. Protein: CASSFLAEQETQYF. This chain links TRBV28 with TRBJ2-5, with D hard to call. From germline, CDR1 is MDHEN and CDR2 SYDVKM. V lost 3 bases to trimming and J lost 2 bases, with 10 bases between them. The CDR3 is 14 residues long. The full variable domain, rest sourced from reference TRBV28 and TRBJ2-5, is DVKVTQSSRYLVKRTGEKVFLECVQDMDHENMFWYRQDPGLGLRLIYFSYDVKMKEKGDIPEGYSVSREKKERFSLILESASTNQTSMYLCASSFLAEQETQYFGPGTRLLVL.